This is a list of T cell receptor beta chains from one sample in a study of blood T cells in healthy people across ages. TCRdb called the 5' RACE reads again in MiXCR, with one record for every CDR3 protein. The sample shows approximately 1.5 million distinct CDR3 sequences, approximately 32% of them seen only once. The specimen sequenced was blood. These TCRs come from a young woman in good health. The CDR3 runs from the conserved cysteine through the conserved F or W. Fields, in order: V gene, J gene, clone size, D gene, CDR3 protein, CDR3 DNA. A D gene is named only where the DNA matches it firmly. A row's size may be missing; if present it is once, few, many or a size class.

TRBV18	TRBJ2-7	few	.	CASSPLGTPYEQYF	TGTGCCAGCTCACCCCTGGGGACCCCCTACGAGCAGTACTTC
TRBV5-5	TRBJ1-5	.	.	CVSSFQAGQPQHF	TGTGTCAGCAGCTTCCAGGCGGGGCAGCCCCAGCATTTT
TRBV6-5	TRBJ1-4	.	TRBD1	CASSWGGGNEKLFF	TGTGCCAGCAGTTGGGGAGGGGGCAATGAAAAACTGTTTTTT
TRBV2	TRBJ2-5	.	TRBD1	CASTDTGEQYF	TGTGCCAGCACCGACACAGGGGAGCAGTACTTC
TRBV20-1	TRBJ2-7	.	.	CSASYWQQYF	TGCAGTGCTAGTTACTGGCAGCAGTACTTC
TRBV5-1	TRBJ1-5	.	.	CASSLAGGLNQPQHF	TGCGCCAGCAGCTTGGCGGGGGGGCTCAACCAGCCCCAGCATTTT
TRBV7-8	TRBJ2-7	few	TRBD2	CASSLAGGLAESSYEQYF	TGTGCCAGCAGCTTAGCGGGGGGACTAGCGGAAAGCTCCTACGAGCAGTACTTC
TRBV20-1	TRBJ1-1	.	.	CSARGRENTEAFF	TGCAGTGCTAGAGGCAGGGAGAACACTGAAGCTTTCTTT
TRBV20-1	TRBJ2-1	.	.	CSADIGLTPYNEQFF	TGCAGTGCTGATATTGGACTAACGCCCTACAATGAGCAGTTCTTC
TRBV13	TRBJ1-2	.	.	CASSQAGHSNYGYTF	TGTGCCAGCAGCCAGGCCGGACACTCTAACTATGGCTACACCTTC
TRBV6-6	TRBJ2-5	few	.	CASSRMRGETQYF	TGTGCCAGCAGCCGCATGCGTGGAGAGACCCAGTACTTC
TRBV3-1	TRBJ2-1	.	TRBD2	CASSLGLAAEGEQFF	TGTGCCAGCAGCCTGGGACTAGCGGCTGAGGGGGAGCAGTTCTTC
TRBV2	TRBJ1-5	few	.	CASSRDLQPQHF	TGTGCCAGCAGTAGGGACCTACAGCCCCAGCATTTT
TRBV7-9	TRBJ2-7	.	.	CASARLGSEQYF	TGTGCCAGCGCTCGACTGGGTTCCGAGCAGTACTTC
TRBV11-2	TRBJ2-1	.	TRBD2	CASSPSPGLSYNEQFF	TGTGCCAGCAGCCCTAGCCCGGGACTATCCTACAATGAGCAGTTCTTC
TRBV7-9	TRBJ1-6	few	.	CASSSGQNSPLHF	TGTGCCAGCAGCTCCGGACAGAATTCACCCCTCCACTTT
TRBV28	TRBJ2-5	.	.	CASSLKPGEAEETQYF	TGTGCCAGCAGTTTAAAGCCGGGGGAGGCGGAAGAGACCCAGTACTTC
TRBV30	TRBJ2-4	.	TRBD2	CAWNPLAVAKNIQYF	TGTGCCTGGAACCCCCTAGCGGTAGCCAAAAACATTCAGTACTTC
TRBV20-1	TRBJ2-3	few	TRBD2	CSAQASGSSDTQYF	TGCAGTGCTCAGGCTAGCGGGAGTTCTGATACGCAGTATTTT
TRBV29-1	TRBJ1-2	.	.	CSARQDYYGYTF	TGCAGCGCCCGACAGGACTACTATGGCTACACCTTC
TRBV30	TRBJ2-1	.	.	CAWDHRSEQFF	TGTGCCTGGGATCACAGGTCCGAGCAGTTCTTC
TRBV9	TRBJ2-5	.	TRBD1	CASSVSPGQTYRETQYF	TGTGCCAGCAGCGTTTCTCCGGGACAGACGTACCGAGAGACCCAGTACTTC
TRBV29-1	TRBJ2-7	few	TRBD1	CSVAHGTGLTSYEQYF	TGCAGCGTGGCCCATGGGACAGGCCTAACCTCCTACGAGCAGTACTTC
TRBV6-4	TRBJ2-1	.	TRBD2	CASLPSGAGPLHEQFF	TGCGCCAGTCTCCCGAGCGGGGCGGGACCCTTACATGAGCAGTTCTTC
TRBV6-2/TRBV6-3	TRBJ2-5	.	.	CASSYSRVGPGIIQETQYF	TGTGCCAGCAGTTACTCGAGAGTTGGGCCAGGGATAATTCAAGAGACCCAGTACTTC
TRBV20-1	TRBJ2-1	few	.	CSAPGGREQFF	TGCAGTGCTCCCGGGGGAAGGGAGCAGTTCTTC
TRBV29-1	TRBJ2-5	many	TRBD2	CSVLAGDETQYF	TGCAGCGTTTTAGCGGGAGATGAGACCCAGTACTTC
TRBV4-1	TRBJ1-2	.	TRBD1	CASSQAQGASYGYTF	TGCGCCAGCAGCCAAGCACAGGGGGCGAGCTATGGCTACACCTTC
TRBV6-5	TRBJ1-5	.	.	CASSYGAVNQPQHF	TGTGCCAGCAGTTACGGCGCGGTCAATCAGCCCCAGCATTTT
TRBV3-1	TRBJ1-1	few	.	CASSQDGGEGKTEAFF	TGTGCCAGCAGCCAAGATGGGGGGGAAGGGAAGACTGAAGCTTTCTTT
TRBV4-2	TRBJ1-1	few	.	CASSQETAGSAFF	TGTGCCAGCAGCCAGGAAACGGCCGGGTCGGCTTTCTTT
TRBV11-3	TRBJ2-2	once	.	CASSLFGSAGELFF	TGTGCCAGCAGCTTATTCGGATCGGCCGGGGAGCTGTTTTTT
TRBV7-9	TRBJ2-7	.	TRBD2	CASSTSGGQSEQYF	TGTGCCAGCAGTACTAGCGGGGGGCAAAGCGAGCAGTACTTC
TRBV30	TRBJ1-1	few	.	CAWSVGTEAFF	TGTGCCTGGAGTGTAGGCACTGAAGCTTTCTTT
TRBV7-7	TRBJ2-3	.	.	CASSPGPVGRDTQYF	TGTGCCAGCAGCCCAGGGCCGGTGGGGCGAGATACGCAGTATTTT
TRBV4-1	TRBJ2-3	few	.	CASSQDTGSSADTQYF	TGCGCCAGCAGCCAAGACACGGGGAGCTCTGCAGATACGCAGTATTTT
TRBV20-1	TRBJ1-2	.	.	CSARETSGYGYTF	TGCAGTGCTAGGGAAACCTCGGGCTATGGCTACACCTTC
TRBV28	TRBJ1-1	.	.	CASSPLQVNTEAFF	TGTGCCAGCAGTCCATTACAGGTGAACACTGAAGCTTTCTTT
TRBV10-3	TRBJ2-7	many	.	CAISESKSAHEQYF	TGTGCCATCAGTGAGTCAAAAAGTGCCCACGAGCAGTACTTC
TRBV9	TRBJ2-7	.	TRBD1	CASSASGQGASYEQYF	TGTGCCAGCAGCGCCTCGGGACAGGGGGCCTCCTACGAGCAGTACTTC